This T cell receptor beta chain was recovered during a study of regulatory T cells in long-lasting Graves disease. Study-wide findings and caveats: Among the persistent patients, 2,741 public clonotypes were shared, more than the roughly 900 shared among new patients. Newly diagnosed patients had higher TCR diversity than persistent Graves' patients did.

In building TCR beta libraries, iRepertoire HTBI primers were used together with Arm-PCR of CDR3 regions. TCRdb passed the multiplex PCR reads through MiXCR, listing each CDR3 protein once. The sample gives around 500,000 distinct CDR3 sequences, around 12% of which show up once; almost 9% is in the top ten. Time point here: newly diagnosed GD, antithyroid drugs for less than 3 months. Construction of the TCR library relied on RNA isolated from PBMCs. The junction had 11 bases not matched to a gene; V was cut back by 4 bases and J by 3 bases. Germline values: CDR1 DFQATT, CDR2 SNEGSKA (reference sequence). The CDR3 sequence is 15 residues long. This clonotype rates as medium-sized. What it recognizes is unknown. The same data also contributed to another study, on T cells in Graves' hyperthyroidism and ophthalmopathy. That publication notes: Lactation, pregnancy, other autoimmune disease or uncontrolled infection excluded patients. On the basis of clinical symptoms, serum thyroxine and TRAb, thyroid ultrasound and orbital computed tomography, diagnoses were made.

The gene calls are TRBV20-1 and TRBJ2-7; 8 positions match TRBD1. Sequencing was performed on peripheral blood mononuclear cells (PBMCs), taken at new diagnosis, from a patient treated with antithyroid drugs. This TCR came from a woman aged 25 to 39 with Graves disease. The chain's CDR3 is CSAKAGQGPDYEQYF. The DNA of the CDR3 is TGCAGTGCTAAGGCAGGACAGGGACCCGACTACGAGCAGTACTTC.